Included here is one T cell receptor beta chain sequence, with context. These data belong to a study of shared clonotypes between healthy human individuals. At the level of the study: Each donor's CD4 naive and CD4 memory cells filled three plates apiece, CD8 naive two, and CD8 memory one.

Profiled with immunoSEQ multiplex PCR; TCRdb holds only in-frame clones, not every one. The sample has a few hundred thousand clones, approximately 65% seen once; the top ten hold more than 9.5%. Sequencing used memory CD4+ T cells sorted from blood. The subset here: CD45RA-negative fraction. The clonotype was recovered from a man younger than 40 in good health.

The DNA for the CDR3 is TGTGCCAGCAGTACCTCGGACGATCCCTACGAGCAGTACTTC. This codes for CASSTSDDPYEQYF. J is TRBJ2-7 and V is TRBV27; D unclear. Trimming removed 5 bases from V and 2 bases from J, with 13 bases in between. Germline V gives CDR1 MNHEY, CDR2 SMNVEV (reference sequence). This CDR3 has 14 residues.